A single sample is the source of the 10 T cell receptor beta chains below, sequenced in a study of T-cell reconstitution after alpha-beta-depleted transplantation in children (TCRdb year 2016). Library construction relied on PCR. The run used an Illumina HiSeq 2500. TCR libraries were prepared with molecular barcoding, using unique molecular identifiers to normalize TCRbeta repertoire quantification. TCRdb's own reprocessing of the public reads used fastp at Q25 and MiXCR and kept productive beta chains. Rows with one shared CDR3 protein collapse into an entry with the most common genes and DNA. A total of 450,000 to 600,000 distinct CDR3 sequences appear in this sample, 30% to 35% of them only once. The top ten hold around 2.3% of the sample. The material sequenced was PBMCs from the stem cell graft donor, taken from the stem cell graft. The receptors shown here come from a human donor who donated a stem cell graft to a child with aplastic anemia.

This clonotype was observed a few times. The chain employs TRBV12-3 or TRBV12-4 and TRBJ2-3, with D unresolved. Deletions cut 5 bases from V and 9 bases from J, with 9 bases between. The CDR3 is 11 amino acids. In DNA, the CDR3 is TGTGCCAGCAGTCCGTCCGTGACGCAGTATTTT. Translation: CASSPSVTQYF.

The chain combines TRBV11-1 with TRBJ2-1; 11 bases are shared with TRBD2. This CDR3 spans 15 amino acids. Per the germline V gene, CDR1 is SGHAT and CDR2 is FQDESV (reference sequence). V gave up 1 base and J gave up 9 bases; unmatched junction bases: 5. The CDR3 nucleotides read TGTGCCAGCAGCTTAGTAGCGGGAGGGCCTAGTGAGCAGTTCTTC. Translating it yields CASSLVAGGPSEQFF.

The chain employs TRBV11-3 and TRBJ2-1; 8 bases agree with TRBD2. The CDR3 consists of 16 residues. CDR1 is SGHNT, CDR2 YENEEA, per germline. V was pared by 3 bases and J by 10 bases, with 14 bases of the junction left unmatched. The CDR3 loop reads CASSFITAGGGGEQFF. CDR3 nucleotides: TGTGCCAGCAGCTTTATTACGGCGGGAGGTGGGGGGGAGCAGTTCTTC. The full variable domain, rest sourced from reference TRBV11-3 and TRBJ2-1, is EAGVVQSPRYKIIEKKQPVAFWCNPISGHNTLYWYLQNLGQGPELLIRYENEEAVDDSQLPKDRFSAERLKGVDSTLKIQPAELGDSAVYLCASSFITAGGGGEQFFGPGTRLTVL.

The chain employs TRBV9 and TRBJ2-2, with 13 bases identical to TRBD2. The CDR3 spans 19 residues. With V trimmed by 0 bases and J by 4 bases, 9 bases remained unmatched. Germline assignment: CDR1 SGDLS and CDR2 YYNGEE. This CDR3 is CASSVVGLAGARGTGELFF. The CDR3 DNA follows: TGTGCCAGCAGCGTAGTAGGACTAGCGGGAGCCCGGGGCACCGGGGAGCTGTTTTTT.

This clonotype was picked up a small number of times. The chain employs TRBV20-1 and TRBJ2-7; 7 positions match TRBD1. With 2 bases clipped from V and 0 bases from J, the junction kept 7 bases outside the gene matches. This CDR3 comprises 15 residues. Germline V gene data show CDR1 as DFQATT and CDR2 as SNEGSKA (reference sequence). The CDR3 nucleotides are TGCAGTGCTAGACTTATGACAGGGACCTCCTACGAGCAGTACTTC. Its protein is CSARLMTGTSYEQYF.

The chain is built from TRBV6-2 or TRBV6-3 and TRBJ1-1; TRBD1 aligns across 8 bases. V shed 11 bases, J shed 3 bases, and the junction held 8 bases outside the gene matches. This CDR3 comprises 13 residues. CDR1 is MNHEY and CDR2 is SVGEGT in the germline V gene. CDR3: CAGSDRAYTEAFF. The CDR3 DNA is TGTGCCGGCTCGGACAGGGCGTACACTGAAGCTTTCTTT.

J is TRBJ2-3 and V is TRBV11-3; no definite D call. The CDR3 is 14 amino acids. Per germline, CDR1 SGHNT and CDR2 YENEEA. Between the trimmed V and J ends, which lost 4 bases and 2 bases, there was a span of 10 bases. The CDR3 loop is CASSWQQDTDTQYF. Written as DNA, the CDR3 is TGTGCCAGCAGCTGGCAGCAGGACACAGATACGCAGTATTTT. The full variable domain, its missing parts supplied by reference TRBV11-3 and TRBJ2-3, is EAGVVQSPRYKIIEKKQPVAFWCNPISGHNTLYWYLQNLGQGPELLIRYENEEAVDDSQLPKDRFSAERLKGVDSTLKIQPAELGDSAVYLCASSWQQDTDTQYFGPGTRLTVL.

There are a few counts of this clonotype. The CDR3 DNA reads as TGCAGCGTTGGGGGGGTCAGCACAGATACGCAGTATTTT. Its translation: CSVGGVSTDTQYF. This rearrangement joins TRBV29-1 to TRBJ2-3; perhaps TRBD2 as D (6 bases). CDR1 SQVTM and CDR2 ANQGSEA come from the germline V gene. The CDR3 runs to 13 residues. V was trimmed by 4 bases and J by 0 bases, leaving 8 bases between them.

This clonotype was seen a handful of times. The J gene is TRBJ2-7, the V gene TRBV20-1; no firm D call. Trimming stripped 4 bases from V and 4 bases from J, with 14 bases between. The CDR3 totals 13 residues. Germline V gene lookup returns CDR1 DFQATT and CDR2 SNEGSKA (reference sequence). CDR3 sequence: CSAKRTASYEQYF. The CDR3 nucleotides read TGCAGTGCTAAACGAACAGCTTCATACGAGCAGTACTTC.

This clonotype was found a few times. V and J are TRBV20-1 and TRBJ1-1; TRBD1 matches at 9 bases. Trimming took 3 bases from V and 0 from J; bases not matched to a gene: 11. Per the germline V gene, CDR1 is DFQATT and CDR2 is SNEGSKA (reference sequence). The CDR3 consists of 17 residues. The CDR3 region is CSARDATGGAMNTEAFF. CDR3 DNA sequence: TGCAGTGCTAGGGATGCTACAGGGGGCGCGATGAACACTGAAGCTTTCTTT.